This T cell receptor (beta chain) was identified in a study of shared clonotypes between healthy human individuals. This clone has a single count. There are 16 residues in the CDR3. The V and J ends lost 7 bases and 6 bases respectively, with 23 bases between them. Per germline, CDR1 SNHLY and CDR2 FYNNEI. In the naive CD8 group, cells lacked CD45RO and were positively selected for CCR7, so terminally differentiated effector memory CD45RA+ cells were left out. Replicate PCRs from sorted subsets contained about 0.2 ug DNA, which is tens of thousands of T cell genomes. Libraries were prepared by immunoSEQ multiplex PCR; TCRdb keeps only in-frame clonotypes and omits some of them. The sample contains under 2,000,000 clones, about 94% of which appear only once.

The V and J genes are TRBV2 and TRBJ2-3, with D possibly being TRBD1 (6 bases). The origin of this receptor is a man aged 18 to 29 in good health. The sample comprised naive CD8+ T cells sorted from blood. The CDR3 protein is CASTTWHRDDEDTQYF. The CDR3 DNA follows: TGTGCCAGCACCACCTGGCACAGGGACGATGAGGATACGCAGTATTTT. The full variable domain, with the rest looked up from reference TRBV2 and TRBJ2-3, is EPEVTQTPSHQVTQMGQEVILRCVPISNHLYFYWYRQILGQKVEFLVSFYNNEISEKSEIFDDQFSVERPDGSNFTLKIRSTKLEDSAMYFCASTTWHRDDEDTQYFGPGTRLTVL.